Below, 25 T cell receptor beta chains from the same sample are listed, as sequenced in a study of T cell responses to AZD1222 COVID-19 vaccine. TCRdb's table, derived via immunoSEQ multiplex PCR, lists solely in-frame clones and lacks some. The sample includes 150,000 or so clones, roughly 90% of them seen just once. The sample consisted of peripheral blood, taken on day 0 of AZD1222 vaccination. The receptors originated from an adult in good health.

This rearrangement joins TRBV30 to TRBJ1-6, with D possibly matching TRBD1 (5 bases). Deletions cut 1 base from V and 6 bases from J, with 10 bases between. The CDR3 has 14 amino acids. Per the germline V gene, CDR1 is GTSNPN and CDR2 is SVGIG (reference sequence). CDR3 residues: CAWSDDSLNSPLHF. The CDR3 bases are TGTGCCTGGAGTGACGACAGCCTTAATTCACCCCTCCACTTT.

The CDR3 region has the DNA TGTGCCAGCAGTGAAGACAGGGTGGGGGAGACCCAGTACTTC. Residues: CASSEDRVGETQYF. The J gene is TRBJ2-5, the V gene TRBV6-1; tentatively, D is TRBD1 (6 bases). V lost 1 base and J 5 bases, leaving 11 bases between the germline ends. The CDR3 spans 14 residues. Germline CDR1 and CDR2: MNHNS and SASEGT.

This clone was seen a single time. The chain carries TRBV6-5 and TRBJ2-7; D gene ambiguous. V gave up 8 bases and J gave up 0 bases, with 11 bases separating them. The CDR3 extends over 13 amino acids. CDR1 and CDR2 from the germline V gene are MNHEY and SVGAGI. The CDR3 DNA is TGTGCCAGCTCCTTGGGATACTCCTACGAGCAGTACTTC. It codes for CASSLGYSYEQYF.

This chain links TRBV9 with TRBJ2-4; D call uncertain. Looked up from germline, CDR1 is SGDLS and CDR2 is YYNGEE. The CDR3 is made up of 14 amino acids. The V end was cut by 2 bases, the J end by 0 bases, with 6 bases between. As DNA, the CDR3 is TGTGCCAGCAGCGTTGGATCAGCCAAAAACATTCAGTACTTC. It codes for CASSVGSAKNIQYF.

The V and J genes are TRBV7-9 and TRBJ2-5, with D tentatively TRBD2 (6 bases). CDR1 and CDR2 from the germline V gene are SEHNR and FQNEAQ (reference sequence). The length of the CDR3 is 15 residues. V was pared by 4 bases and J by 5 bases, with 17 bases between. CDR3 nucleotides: TGTGCCAGCAGCTCAGCGGGTAAAGGTCAGGAGACCCAGTACTTC. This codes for CASSSAGKGQETQYF.

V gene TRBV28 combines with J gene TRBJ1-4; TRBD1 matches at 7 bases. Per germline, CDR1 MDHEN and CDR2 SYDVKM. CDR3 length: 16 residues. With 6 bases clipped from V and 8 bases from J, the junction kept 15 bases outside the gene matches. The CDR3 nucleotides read TGTGCCAGCAGGCCGCTCGGACAGGCCGCAGGCGAAAAACTGTTTTTT. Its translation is CASRPLGQAAGEKLFF.

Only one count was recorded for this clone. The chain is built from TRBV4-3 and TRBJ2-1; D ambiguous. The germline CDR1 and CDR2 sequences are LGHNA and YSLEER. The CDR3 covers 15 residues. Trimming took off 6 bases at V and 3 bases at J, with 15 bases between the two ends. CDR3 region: CASRFSADLYNEQFF. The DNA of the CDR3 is TGCGCCAGCAGGTTTTCGGCGGACCTCTACAATGAGCAGTTCTTC.

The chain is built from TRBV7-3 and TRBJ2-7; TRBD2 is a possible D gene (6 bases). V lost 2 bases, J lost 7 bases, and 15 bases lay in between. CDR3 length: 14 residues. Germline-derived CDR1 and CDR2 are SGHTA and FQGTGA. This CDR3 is CASSLYPEGGEQYF. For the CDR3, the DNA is TGTGCCAGCAGCTTATACCCGGAGGGTGGTGAGCAGTACTTC.

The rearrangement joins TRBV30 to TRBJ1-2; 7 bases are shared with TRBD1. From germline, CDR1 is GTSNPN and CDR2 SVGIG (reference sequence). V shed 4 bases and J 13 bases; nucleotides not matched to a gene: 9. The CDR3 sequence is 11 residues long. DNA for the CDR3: TGTGCCTGGACGACAGGGAGTTCTCCCACCTTC. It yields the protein CAWTTGSSPTF.

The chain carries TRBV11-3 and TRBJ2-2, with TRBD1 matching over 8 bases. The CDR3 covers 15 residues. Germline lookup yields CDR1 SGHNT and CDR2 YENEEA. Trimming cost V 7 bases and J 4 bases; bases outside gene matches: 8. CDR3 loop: CASKRGTGVTGELFF. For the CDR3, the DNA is TGTGCCAGCAAGCGCGGGACAGGAGTCACCGGGGAGCTGTTTTTT.

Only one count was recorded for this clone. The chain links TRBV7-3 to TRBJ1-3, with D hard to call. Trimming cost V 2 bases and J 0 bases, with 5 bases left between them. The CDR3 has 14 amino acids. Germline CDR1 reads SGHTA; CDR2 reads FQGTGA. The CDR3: CASSLQSSGNTIYF. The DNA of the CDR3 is TGTGCCAGCAGCTTACAAAGCTCTGGAAACACCATATATTTT.

The CDR3 sequence is CASVYPPRGQAYNEQFF. The DNA of the CDR3 is TGTGCTAGTGTATACCCCCCACGGGGGCAAGCCTACAATGAGCAGTTCTTC. V usage is TRBV12-5 and J usage is TRBJ2-1; TRBD1 or TRBD2 may be the D gene (6 bases each). Germline lookup yields CDR1 LGHNT and CDR2 FRNRAP. CDR3 length: 17 amino acids. Trimming pared 7 bases from V and 2 bases from J, leaving 21 bases between.

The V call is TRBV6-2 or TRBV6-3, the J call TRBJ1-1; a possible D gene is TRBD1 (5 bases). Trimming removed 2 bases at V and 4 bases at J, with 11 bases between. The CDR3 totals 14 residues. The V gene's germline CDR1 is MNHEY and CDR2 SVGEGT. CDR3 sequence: CASSYQGTGTEAFF. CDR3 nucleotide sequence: TGTGCCAGCAGTTACCAGGGAACGGGCACTGAAGCTTTCTTT.

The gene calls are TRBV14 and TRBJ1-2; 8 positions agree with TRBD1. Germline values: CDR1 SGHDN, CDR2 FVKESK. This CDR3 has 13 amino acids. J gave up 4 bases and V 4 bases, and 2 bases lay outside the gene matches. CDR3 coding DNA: TGTGCCAGCAGCCCGGACAGGGTCTATGGCTACACCTTC. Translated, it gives CASSPDRVYGYTF.

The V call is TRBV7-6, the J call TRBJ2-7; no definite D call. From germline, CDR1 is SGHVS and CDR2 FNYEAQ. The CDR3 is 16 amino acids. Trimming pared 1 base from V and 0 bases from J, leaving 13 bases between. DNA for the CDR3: TGTGCCAGCAGCTTAGAGGTGTCTGGATCCTCCTACGAGCAGTACTTC. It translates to CASSLEVSGSSYEQYF.

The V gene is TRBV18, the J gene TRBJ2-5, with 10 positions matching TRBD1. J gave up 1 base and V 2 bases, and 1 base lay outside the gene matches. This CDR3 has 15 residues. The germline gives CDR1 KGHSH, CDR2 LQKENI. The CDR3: CASSPWDRGQETQYF. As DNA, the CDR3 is TGTGCCAGCTCACCATGGGACAGGGGCCAAGAGACCCAGTACTTC.

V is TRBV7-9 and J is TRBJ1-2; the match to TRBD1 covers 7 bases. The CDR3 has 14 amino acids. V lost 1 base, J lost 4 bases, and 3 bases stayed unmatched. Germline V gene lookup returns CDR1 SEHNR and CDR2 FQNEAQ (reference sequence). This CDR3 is CASSLGDSLYGYTF. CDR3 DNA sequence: TGTGCCAGCAGCTTAGGGGACAGCCTCTATGGCTACACCTTC.

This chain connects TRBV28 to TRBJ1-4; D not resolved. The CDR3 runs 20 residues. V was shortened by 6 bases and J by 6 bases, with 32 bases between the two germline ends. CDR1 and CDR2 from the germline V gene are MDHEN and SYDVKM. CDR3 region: CASRSPYDRPDVNGDEKLFF. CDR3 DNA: TGTGCCAGCAGATCACCGTACGACCGTCCGGACGTAAATGGGGATGAAAAACTGTTTTTT.

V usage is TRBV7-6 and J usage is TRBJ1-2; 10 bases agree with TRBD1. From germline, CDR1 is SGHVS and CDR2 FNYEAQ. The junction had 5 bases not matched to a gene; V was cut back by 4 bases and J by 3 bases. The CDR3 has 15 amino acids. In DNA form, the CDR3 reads TGTGCCAGCAGCTCTCCCGGACAGGGGGACTATGGCTACACCTTC. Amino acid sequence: CASSSPGQGDYGYTF.

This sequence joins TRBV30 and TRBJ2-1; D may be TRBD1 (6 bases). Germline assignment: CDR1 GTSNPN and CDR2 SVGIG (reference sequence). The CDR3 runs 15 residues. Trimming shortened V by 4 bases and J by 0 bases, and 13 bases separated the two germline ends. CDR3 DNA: TGTGCCTGGACTCGAGGACAGAGCTCCTACAATGAGCAGTTCTTC. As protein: CAWTRGQSSYNEQFF.

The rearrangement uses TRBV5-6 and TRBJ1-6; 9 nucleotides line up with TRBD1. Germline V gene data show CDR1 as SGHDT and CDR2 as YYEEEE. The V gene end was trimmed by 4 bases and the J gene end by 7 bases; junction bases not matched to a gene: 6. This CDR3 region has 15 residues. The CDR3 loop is CASSQSGQGNSPLHF. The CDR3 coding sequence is TGTGCCAGCAGCCAATCGGGACAGGGAAATTCACCCCTCCACTTT.

The CDR3 here is CASSQFRVSGSPLHF. The CDR3 DNA follows: TGCGCCAGCAGTCAATTTAGGGTCTCGGGGTCACCCCTCCACTTT. This sequence joins TRBV23-1 and TRBJ1-6; unclear D gene. TRBV23-1 is identified as an open reading frame with a role that is uncertain. CDR3 length: 15 residues. V was clipped by 1 base and J by 10 bases, with 14 bases between them.

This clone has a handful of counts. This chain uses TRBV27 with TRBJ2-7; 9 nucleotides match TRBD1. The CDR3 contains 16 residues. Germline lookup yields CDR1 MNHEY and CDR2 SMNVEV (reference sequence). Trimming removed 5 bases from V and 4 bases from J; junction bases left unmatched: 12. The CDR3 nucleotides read TGTGCCAGCAGTCCGAACAGGGGGCTAATGGTATACGAGCAGTACTTC. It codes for CASSPNRGLMVYEQYF.

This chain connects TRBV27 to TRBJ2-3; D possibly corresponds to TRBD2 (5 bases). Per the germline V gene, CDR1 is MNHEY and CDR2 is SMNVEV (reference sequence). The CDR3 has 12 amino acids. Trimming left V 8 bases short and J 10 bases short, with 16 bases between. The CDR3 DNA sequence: TGTGCCAGCGGCTTTCAGTTCGGGGCGCAGTATTTT. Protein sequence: CASGFQFGAQYF.

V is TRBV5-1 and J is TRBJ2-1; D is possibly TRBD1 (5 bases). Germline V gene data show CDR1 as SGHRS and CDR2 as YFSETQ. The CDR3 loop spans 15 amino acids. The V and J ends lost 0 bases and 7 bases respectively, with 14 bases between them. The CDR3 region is CASSLVAGSRNEQFF. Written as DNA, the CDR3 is TGCGCCAGCAGCTTGGTCGCAGGGTCAAGGAATGAGCAGTTCTTC. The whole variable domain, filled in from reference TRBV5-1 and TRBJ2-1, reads KAGVTQTPRYLIKTRGQQVTLSCSPISGHRSVSWYQQTPGQGLQFLFEYFSETQRNKGNFPGRFSGRQFSNSRSEMNVSTLELGDSALYLCASSLVAGSRNEQFFGPGTRLTVL.